The 19 T cell receptor beta chains presented below share a single source sample, sequenced in a study of T cells after yellow fever vaccination. TCRdb redid the calling of the 5' RACE reads with MiXCR, one entry per CDR3 protein. This sample carries hundreds of thousands of distinct CDR3 sequences, around an eighth of them seen once, and the ten largest clones take 15%. This material consisted of PBMCs, taken on the day of the yellow fever booster vaccination. Receptors originate from a man younger than 45 who received the YFV17D yellow fever vaccine.

This clonotype was recorded many times. As DNA, the CDR3 is TGTGCCAGCAGCTCGACTAGCGATTTATACGAGCAGTACTTC. It specifies CASSSTSDLYEQYF. The chain couples TRBV7-2 to TRBJ2-7; TRBD2 matches 8 bases. The germline gives CDR1 SGHTA, CDR2 FQGNSA. The junction had 6 bases not matched to a gene; V was cut back by 4 bases and J by 4 bases. The CDR3 spans 14 residues.

The gene calls are TRBV3-1 and TRBJ2-2; TRBD2 aligns across 13 bases. The CDR3 is 17 residues long. J was trimmed by 9 bases and V by 0 bases; bases with no gene match: 7. From germline, CDR1 is LGHDT and CDR2 YNNKEL (reference sequence). CDR3: CASSQEGLAGTSRELFF. CDR3 coding DNA: TGTGCCAGCAGCCAAGAGGGACTAGCGGGGACCTCGAGGGAGCTGTTTTTT.

The CDR3 DNA reads as TGCGCCAGCAGCCCCCGGACAGACTACGAGCAGTACTTC. Its protein is CASSPRTDYEQYF. J is TRBJ2-7 and V is TRBV5-1, with TRBD1 as a possible D gene (6 bases). With 4 bases removed from V and 3 bases from J, the gap between germline ends came to 11 bases. There are 13 residues in the CDR3. Germline V gives CDR1 SGHRS, CDR2 YFSETQ.

The genes are TRBV29-1 and TRBJ2-1; weak D call: TRBD1 (5 bases). Germline V gives CDR1 SQVTM, CDR2 ANQGSEA. This CDR3 region has 12 residues. V lost 5 bases to trimming and J lost 3 bases, with 8 bases between them. CDR3 coding DNA: TGCAGCGTTCAGGACAACTACAATGAGCAGTTCTTC. Amino acid sequence: CSVQDNYNEQFF.

This clonotype was seen at least ten times. The chain uses TRBV7-9 and TRBJ2-3, with 9 bases aligning to TRBD2. Germline V gene data show CDR1 as SEHNR and CDR2 as FQNEAQ (reference sequence). Trimming at V came to 4 bases and at J to 1 base, leaving 3 bases not matched to a gene. This CDR3 has 15 amino acids. The CDR3 DNA reads as TGTGCCAGCAGCTCCCTAGCGGGGCGCACAGATACGCAGTATTTT. It yields the protein CASSSLAGRTDTQYF.

This clonotype has more than one count but fewer than ten. The rearrangement joins TRBV7-8 to TRBJ1-1; TRBD1 matches at 8 bases. Germline V gene sequence: CDR1 SGHVS, CDR2 FQNEAQ. J gave up 4 bases and V 0 bases, and 10 bases lay outside the gene matches. CDR3 size: 17 residues. This CDR3 reads CASSLAGRTGRSTEAFF. In DNA form, the CDR3 reads TGTGCCAGCAGCTTAGCGGGTAGGACAGGGAGGAGCACTGAAGCTTTCTTT.

The V and J genes are TRBV7-9 and TRBJ2-2, with D perhaps matching TRBD2 (6 bases). Looked up from germline, CDR1 is SEHNR and CDR2 is FQNEAQ (reference sequence). V was clipped by 2 bases and J by 6 bases, with 10 bases between them. The CDR3 covers 14 residues. As DNA, the CDR3 is TGTGCCAGCAGCTTAATCGGGAGTGCCGGGGAGCTGTTTTTT. Translating gives CASSLIGSAGELFF.

This clonotype was detected ten times or more. This chain joins TRBV7-9 and TRBJ2-3; D remains ambiguous. Germline V CDR1 and CDR2: SEHNR, FQNEAQ (reference sequence). CDR3 length: 11 residues. Trimming cost V 7 bases and J 2 bases, with 4 bases left between them. The DNA for the CDR3 is TGTGCCAGCACACTCACAGATACGCAGTATTTT. This encodes CASTLTDTQYF.

This clonotype has only a few counts. This sequence joins TRBV20-1 and TRBJ2-7; TRBD2 matches at 9 bases. The CDR3 covers 14 residues. The V gene's germline CDR1 is DFQATT and CDR2 SNEGSKA (reference sequence). V was clipped by 0 bases and J by 5 bases; unmatched bases: 5. The CDR3 is CSARDLIAGDEQYF. The CDR3 DNA is TGCAGTGCTAGAGATCTGATAGCGGGAGACGAGCAGTACTTC.

This clonotype was counted only a few times. The chain uses TRBV5-4 and TRBJ2-5; 7 nucleotides agree with TRBD2. V lost 4 bases and J lost 2; bases outside the gene matches: 8. This CDR3 is built from 15 residues. Germline lookup yields CDR1 SGHNT and CDR2 YYREEE (reference sequence). DNA of the CDR3: TGTGCCAGCAGCCTAAAGACTAGCTCACAAGAGACCCAGTACTTC. This translates into CASSLKTSSQETQYF.

This clonotype appeared a few times. This chain joins TRBV24-1 and TRBJ2-5, with TRBD2 matching over 11 bases. Trimming cost V 4 bases and J 2 bases; bases outside gene matches: 5. The CDR3 is 16 amino acids. Germline-derived CDR1 and CDR2 are KGHDR and SFDVKD. The CDR3 sequence: CATSDSGLAEQETQYF. CDR3 in DNA: TGTGCCACCAGTGACTCGGGACTAGCGGAACAAGAGACCCAGTACTTC.

The chain combines TRBV5-1 with TRBJ1-1; no reliable D call. This CDR3 region has 12 residues. Per germline, CDR1 SGHRS and CDR2 YFSETQ. With 5 bases removed from V and 5 bases from J, the gap between germline ends came to 10 bases. Written as DNA, the CDR3 is TGCGCCAGCAGATCCATGGGGACTGAAGCTTTCTTT. Translation gives CASRSMGTEAFF.

This clonotype came up many times. The chain recombines TRBV15 with TRBJ2-3; D may be TRBD1 (5 bases). CDR3 length equals 16 residues. The V end lost 4 bases, the J end lost 3 bases, and 17 bases lay between the germline ends. Germline V gene sequence: CDR1 LNHNV, CDR2 YYDKDF (reference sequence). The CDR3 reads CATSKGEGATTDTQYF. The CDR3 DNA sequence: TGTGCCACCAGCAAAGGGGAAGGGGCTACTACAGATACGCAGTATTTT. Supplemented by reference TRBV15 and TRBJ2-3, the full variable domain reads DAMVIQNPRYQVTQFGKPVTLSCSQTLNHNVMYWYQQKSSQAPKLLFHYYDKDFNNEADTPDNFQSRRPNTSFCFLDIRSPGLGDTAMYLCATSKGEGATTDTQYFGPGTRLTVL.

This clonotype has just a few counts. This chain joins TRBV6-1 and TRBJ1-2; D is ambiguous. The CDR3 totals 13 residues. V gave up 1 base and J gave up 8 bases, with 11 bases separating them. The germline CDR1 and CDR2 sequences are MNHNS and SASEGT. CDR3 protein: CASSEVAGGGYTF. DNA for the CDR3: TGTGCCAGCAGTGAAGTGGCGGGAGGGGGCTACACCTTC.

This clonotype was recorded a few times. The V call is TRBV7-2, the J call TRBJ1-1; D remains ambiguous. V gave up 1 base and J gave up 0 bases, with 15 bases separating them. The germline V gene encodes CDR1 SGHTA and CDR2 FQGNSA. This CDR3 comprises 17 residues. The CDR3 loop reads CASSLGQYLTMNTEAFF. DNA of the CDR3: TGTGCCAGCAGCTTAGGGCAGTACTTAACTATGAACACTGAAGCTTTCTTT.

The chain couples TRBV7-2 to TRBJ2-3; TRBD2 is a possible D gene (5 bases). Germline V gene data show CDR1 as SGHTA and CDR2 as FQGNSA. V lost 4 bases and J lost 4, with 15 bases in between. The CDR3 covers 15 residues. CDR3 sequence (DNA): TGTGCCAGCAGCTCCGTGGGAGATGGGTCAGATACGCAGTATTTT. Its translation: CASSSVGDGSDTQYF.

In this sample, this clonotype turned up a few times. V is TRBV9 and J is TRBJ1-1, with no clear D. The CDR3 sequence is 15 residues long. Germline-derived CDR1 and CDR2 are SGDLS and YYNGEE. The germline V and J ends were trimmed by 2 bases and 7 bases, with 18 bases remaining between them. For the CDR3, the DNA is TGTGCCAGCAGCGTCTCGGGGAAAGCGAAGGTTGAAGCTTTCTTT. It codes for CASSVSGKAKVEAFF.

This clonotype was recorded a few times. This chain connects TRBV7-9 to TRBJ2-1; D uncertain. The CDR3 is 14 amino acids. Germline loops: CDR1 SEHNR, CDR2 FQNEAQ (reference sequence). Trimming pared 6 bases from V and 4 bases from J, leaving 13 bases between. This chain's CDR3 is CASRPLVGYNEQFF. In DNA form, the CDR3 reads TGTGCCAGCAGACCGCTAGTGGGATACAATGAGCAGTTCTTC.

The chain recombines TRBV2 with TRBJ2-3; D is unclear. The CDR3 has 12 residues. Trimming shortened V by 4 bases and J by 5 bases, and 7 bases separated the two germline ends. Germline lookup yields CDR1 SNHLY and CDR2 FYNNEI. This CDR3 reads CASSVDIDTQYF. CDR3 coding DNA: TGTGCCAGCAGTGTAGATATAGATACGCAGTATTTT.